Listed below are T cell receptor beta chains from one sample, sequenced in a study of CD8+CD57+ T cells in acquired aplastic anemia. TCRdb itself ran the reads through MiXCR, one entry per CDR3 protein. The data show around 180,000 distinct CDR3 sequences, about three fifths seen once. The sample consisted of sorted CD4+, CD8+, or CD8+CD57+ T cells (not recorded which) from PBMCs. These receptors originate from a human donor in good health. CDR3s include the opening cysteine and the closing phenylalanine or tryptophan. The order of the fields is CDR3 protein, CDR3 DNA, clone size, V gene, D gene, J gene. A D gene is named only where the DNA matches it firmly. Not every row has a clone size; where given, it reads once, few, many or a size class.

CDR3 protein: CASSDSEGRNSPLHF; CDR3 DNA: TGTGCCAGCAGTGACTCTGAGGGGCGGAATTCACCCCTCCACTTT; clone size: .; V gene: TRBV6-4; D gene: .; J gene: TRBJ1-6
CDR3 protein: CASSLSSGNTIYF; CDR3 DNA: TGTGCCAGCAGTCTGAGCTCTGGAAACACCATATATTTT; clone size: few; V gene: TRBV2; D gene: .; J gene: TRBJ1-3
CDR3 protein: CSASGGGDTEAFF; CDR3 DNA: TGCAGTGCTAGTGGAGGGGGAGACACTGAAGCTTTCTTT; clone size: many; V gene: TRBV20-1; D gene: .; J gene: TRBJ1-1
CDR3 protein: CATVGAGANVLTF; CDR3 DNA: TGCGCCACCGTGGGGGCCGGGGCCAACGTCCTGACTTTC; clone size: few; V gene: TRBV10-1; D gene: .; J gene: TRBJ2-6
CDR3 protein: CASSRMGARFDEQYF; CDR3 DNA: TGTGCCAGCAGTCGTATGGGGGCGCGGTTCGACGAGCAGTACTTC; clone size: once; V gene: TRBV6-1; D gene: .; J gene: TRBJ2-7
CDR3 protein: CASSVGTGGMVF; CDR3 DNA: TGTGCCAGCAGCGTAGGGACAGGGGGCATGGTCTTC; clone size: .; V gene: TRBV11-3; D gene: TRBD1; J gene: TRBJ2-1
CDR3 protein: CAIKGQGARSPLHF; CDR3 DNA: TGTGCCATCAAGGGACAGGGGGCGAGATCACCCCTCCACTTT; clone size: .; V gene: TRBV10-3; D gene: TRBD1; J gene: TRBJ1-6
CDR3 protein: CASSLGGNGNTIYF; CDR3 DNA: TGTGCCAGCAGTTTGGGAGGAAATGGAAACACCATATATTTT; clone size: .; V gene: TRBV12-3/TRBV12-4; D gene: .; J gene: TRBJ1-3
CDR3 protein: CASSPRGYPGELFF; CDR3 DNA: TGTGCCAGCAGCCCTAGGGGGTACCCCGGGGAGCTGTTTTTT; clone size: .; V gene: TRBV9; D gene: .; J gene: TRBJ2-2
CDR3 protein: CASKGIQGVEKAGELFF; CDR3 DNA: TGTGCCAGTAAGGGGATCCAGGGGGTTGAGAAGGCCGGGGAGCTGTTTTTT; clone size: .; V gene: TRBV19; D gene: TRBD1; J gene: TRBJ2-2
CDR3 protein: CASSLGQDYGYTF; CDR3 DNA: TGTGCCAGCAGCTTAGGACAGGATTACGGCTACACCTTC; clone size: .; V gene: TRBV7-9; D gene: .; J gene: TRBJ1-2
CDR3 protein: CASSQIQAWLEQYF; CDR3 DNA: TGTGCCAGCAGTCAAATACAGGCGTGGCTCGAGCAGTACTTC; clone size: .; V gene: TRBV12-3/TRBV12-4; D gene: .; J gene: TRBJ2-7
CDR3 protein: CATSARDRRRSYEQYF; CDR3 DNA: TGTGCCACCAGTGCTAGAGATAGGCGTCGCTCCTACGAGCAGTACTTC; clone size: .; V gene: TRBV24-1; D gene: .; J gene: TRBJ2-7
CDR3 protein: CNSSLRPGNTEAFF; CDR3 DNA: TGTAACAGCAGCTTAAGGCCGGGTAACACTGAAGCTTTCTTT; clone size: .; V gene: TRBV7-3; D gene: .; J gene: TRBJ1-1
CDR3 protein: CASSPGRGLETQYF; CDR3 DNA: TGTGCCAGCTCACCAGGGAGGGGCCTAGAGACCCAGTACTTC; clone size: .; V gene: TRBV7-4; D gene: TRBD2; J gene: TRBJ2-5
CDR3 protein: CSALRQGGTEAFF; CDR3 DNA: TGCAGTGCTCTTAGACAGGGGGGCACTGAAGCTTTCTTT; clone size: .; V gene: TRBV20-1; D gene: TRBD1; J gene: TRBJ1-1
CDR3 protein: CATSREGLGEPQHF; CDR3 DNA: TGTGCCACCAGCAGAGAGGGGCTAGGGGAGCCCCAGCATTTT; clone size: .; V gene: TRBV15; D gene: .; J gene: TRBJ1-5
CDR3 protein: CAIDREDGYTF; CDR3 DNA: TGTGCCATCGACAGGGAGGATGGCTACACCTTC; clone size: few; V gene: TRBV10-3; D gene: TRBD1; J gene: TRBJ1-2
CDR3 protein: CASRRAMNTEAFF; CDR3 DNA: TGCGCCAGCCGGAGAGCCATGAACACTGAAGCTTTCTTT; clone size: .; V gene: TRBV5-1; D gene: .; J gene: TRBJ1-1
CDR3 protein: CASSQTNENTGELFF; CDR3 DNA: TGTGCCAGTAGCCAAACTAACGAGAACACCGGGGAGCTGTTTTTT; clone size: .; V gene: TRBV19; D gene: .; J gene: TRBJ2-2
CDR3 protein: CASSRNQETQYF; CDR3 DNA: TGTGCCAGTAGCAGGAACCAAGAGACCCAGTACTTC; clone size: .; V gene: TRBV19; D gene: .; J gene: TRBJ2-5
CDR3 protein: CSARTSGGTDTQYF; CDR3 DNA: TGCAGCGCACGGACTAGCGGAGGCACAGATACGCAGTATTTT; clone size: .; V gene: TRBV29-1; D gene: TRBD2; J gene: TRBJ2-3
CDR3 protein: CSGGSSGANTGELFF; CDR3 DNA: TGCAGTGGGGGTTCGTCAGGGGCGAACACCGGGGAGCTGTTTTTT; clone size: once; V gene: TRBV29-1; D gene: .; J gene: TRBJ2-2
CDR3 protein: CASSVAGATYNEQYF; CDR3 DNA: TGTGCCAGCAGCGTAGCAGGGGCGACCTACAATGAGCAGTATTTT; clone size: .; V gene: TRBV9; D gene: .; J gene: TRBJ2-3
CDR3 protein: CAIRDRYNEQFF; CDR3 DNA: TGTGCCATCCGGGACAGATACAATGAGCAGTTCTTC; clone size: few; V gene: TRBV2; D gene: TRBD1; J gene: TRBJ2-1
CDR3 protein: CASSPTRVNTEAFF; CDR3 DNA: TGTGCCAGCAGCCCGACAAGGGTGAACACTGAAGCTTTCTTT; clone size: .; V gene: TRBV12-3/TRBV12-4; D gene: .; J gene: TRBJ1-1
CDR3 protein: CASSVTAGTPGDEQYF; CDR3 DNA: TGTGCCAGCAGCGTGACAGCCGGGACACCCGGCGACGAGCAGTACTTC; clone size: many; V gene: TRBV6-1; D gene: .; J gene: TRBJ2-7
CDR3 protein: CASSLALGLPNTEAFF; CDR3 DNA: TGTGCCAGCAGCTTAGCGCTAGGACTTCCGAACACTGAAGCTTTCTTT; clone size: .; V gene: TRBV7-9; D gene: .; J gene: TRBJ1-1
CDR3 protein: CASTGWTGELFF; CDR3 DNA: TGTGCCAGCACAGGGTGGACCGGGGAGCTGTTTTTT; clone size: many; V gene: TRBV6-1; D gene: .; J gene: TRBJ2-2
CDR3 protein: CASSITPGQGANADTQYF; CDR3 DNA: TGTGCCAGCAGCATAACCCCTGGACAGGGGGCGAACGCAGATACGCAGTATTTT; clone size: .; V gene: TRBV7-9; D gene: TRBD1; J gene: TRBJ2-3
CDR3 protein: CAISTTGLAVNEQFF; CDR3 DNA: TGTGCCATCAGTACAACGGGACTAGCGGTCAATGAGCAGTTCTTC; clone size: .; V gene: TRBV10-3; D gene: TRBD2; J gene: TRBJ2-1
CDR3 protein: CASREVGTGRAGEQFF; CDR3 DNA: TGTGCCAGCAGGGAAGTGGGGACAGGTCGAGCGGGTGAGCAGTTCTTC; clone size: many; V gene: TRBV12-3/TRBV12-4; D gene: TRBD1; J gene: TRBJ2-1